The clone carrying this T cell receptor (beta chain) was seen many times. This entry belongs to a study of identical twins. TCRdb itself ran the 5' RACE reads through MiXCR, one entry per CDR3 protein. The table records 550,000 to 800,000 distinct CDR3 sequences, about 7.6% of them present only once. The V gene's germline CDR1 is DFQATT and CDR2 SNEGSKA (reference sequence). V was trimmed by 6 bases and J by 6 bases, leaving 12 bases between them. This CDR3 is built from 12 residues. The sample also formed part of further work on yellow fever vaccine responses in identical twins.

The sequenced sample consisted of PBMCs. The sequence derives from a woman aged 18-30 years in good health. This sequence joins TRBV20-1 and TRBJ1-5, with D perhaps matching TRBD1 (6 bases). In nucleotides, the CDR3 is TGCAGTGCCTCGGACAGTACTCAGCCCCAGCATTTT. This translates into CSASDSTQPQHF.